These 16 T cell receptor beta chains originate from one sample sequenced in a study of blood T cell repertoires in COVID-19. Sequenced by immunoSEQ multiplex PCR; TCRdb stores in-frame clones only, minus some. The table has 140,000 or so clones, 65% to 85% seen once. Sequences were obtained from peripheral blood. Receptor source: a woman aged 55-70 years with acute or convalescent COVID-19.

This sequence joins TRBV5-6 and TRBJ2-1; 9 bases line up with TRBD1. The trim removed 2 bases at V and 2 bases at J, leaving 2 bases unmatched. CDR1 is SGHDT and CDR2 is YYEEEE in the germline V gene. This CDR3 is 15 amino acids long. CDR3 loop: CASSLNRGPYNEQFF. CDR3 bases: TGTGCCAGCAGCTTAAACAGGGGGCCCTACAATGAGCAGTTCTTC.

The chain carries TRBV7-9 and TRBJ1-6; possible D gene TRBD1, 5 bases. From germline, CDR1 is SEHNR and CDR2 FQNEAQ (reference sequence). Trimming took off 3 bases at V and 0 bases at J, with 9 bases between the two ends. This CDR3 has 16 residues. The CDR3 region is CASSLYQGSYNSPLHF. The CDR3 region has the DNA TGTGCCAGCAGCTTGTACCAGGGCTCCTATAATTCACCCCTCCACTTT.

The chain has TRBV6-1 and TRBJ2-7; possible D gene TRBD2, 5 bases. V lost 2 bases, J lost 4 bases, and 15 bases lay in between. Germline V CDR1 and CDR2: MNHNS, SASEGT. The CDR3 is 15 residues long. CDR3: CASSERSLATYEQYF. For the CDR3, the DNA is TGTGCCAGCAGTGAACGGAGCCTAGCAACTTACGAGCAGTACTTC.

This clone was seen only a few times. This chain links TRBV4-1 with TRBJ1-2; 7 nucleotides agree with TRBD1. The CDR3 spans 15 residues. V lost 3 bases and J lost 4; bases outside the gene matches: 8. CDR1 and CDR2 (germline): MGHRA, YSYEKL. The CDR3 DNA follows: TGCGCCAGCAGCCACCGAAGACAGGGCCGCTATGGCTACACCTTC. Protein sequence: CASSHRRQGRYGYTF.

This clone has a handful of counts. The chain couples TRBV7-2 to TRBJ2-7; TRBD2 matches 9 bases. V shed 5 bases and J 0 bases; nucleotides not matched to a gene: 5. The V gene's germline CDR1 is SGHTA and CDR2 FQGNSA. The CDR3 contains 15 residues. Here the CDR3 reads CASSRSSGSSYEQYF. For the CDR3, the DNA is TGTGCCAGCAGCCGGAGTAGCGGGAGCTCCTACGAGCAGTACTTC. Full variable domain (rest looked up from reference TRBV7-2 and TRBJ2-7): GAGVSQSPSNKVTEKGKDVELRCDPISGHTALYWYRQSLGQGLEFLIYFQGNSAPDKSGLPSDRFSAERTGGSVSTLTIQRTQQEDSAVYLCASSRSSGSSYEQYFGPGTRLTVT.

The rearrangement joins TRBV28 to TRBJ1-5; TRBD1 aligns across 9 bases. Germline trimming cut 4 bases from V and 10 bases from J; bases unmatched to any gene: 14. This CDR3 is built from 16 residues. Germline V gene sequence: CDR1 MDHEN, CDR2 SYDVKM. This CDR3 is CASSSPGTGPNGPQHF. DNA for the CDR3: TGTGCCAGCAGTTCGCCCGGGACAGGGCCGAATGGTCCCCAGCATTTT.

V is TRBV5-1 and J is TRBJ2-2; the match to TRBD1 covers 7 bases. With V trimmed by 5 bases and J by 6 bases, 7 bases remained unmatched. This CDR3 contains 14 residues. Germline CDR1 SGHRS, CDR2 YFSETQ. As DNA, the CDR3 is TGCGCCAGCAGACGACCGCAGGGGGCCGGGGAGCTGTTTTTT. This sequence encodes CASRRPQGAGELFF.

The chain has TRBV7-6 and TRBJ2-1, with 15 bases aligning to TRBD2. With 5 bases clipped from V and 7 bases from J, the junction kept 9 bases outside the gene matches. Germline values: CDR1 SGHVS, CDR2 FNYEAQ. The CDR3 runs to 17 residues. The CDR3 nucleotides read TGTGCCAGCAGCACCCTCTCCGGGACTAGCGGGAGGAATGAGCAGTTCTTC. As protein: CASSTLSGTSGRNEQFF.

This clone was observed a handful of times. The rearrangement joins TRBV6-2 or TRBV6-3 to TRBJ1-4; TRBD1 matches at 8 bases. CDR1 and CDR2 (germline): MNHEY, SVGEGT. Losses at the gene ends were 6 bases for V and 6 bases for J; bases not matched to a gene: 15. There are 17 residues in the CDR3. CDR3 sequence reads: CASSRLSRGPAHEKLFF. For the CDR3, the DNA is TGTGCCAGCAGCCGGTTATCCAGGGGGCCGGCGCATGAAAAACTGTTTTTT.

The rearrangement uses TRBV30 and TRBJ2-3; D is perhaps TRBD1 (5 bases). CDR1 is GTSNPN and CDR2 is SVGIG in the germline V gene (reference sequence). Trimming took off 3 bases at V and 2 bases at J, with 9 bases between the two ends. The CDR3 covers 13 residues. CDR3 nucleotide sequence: TGTGCCTGGAGCTCAGGGTCCACAGATACGCAGTATTTT. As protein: CAWSSGSTDTQYF.

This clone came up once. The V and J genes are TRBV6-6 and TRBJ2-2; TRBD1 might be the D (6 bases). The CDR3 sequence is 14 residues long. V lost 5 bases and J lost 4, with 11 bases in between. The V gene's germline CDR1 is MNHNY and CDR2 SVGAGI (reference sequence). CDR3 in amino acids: CASSTTGTTGELFF. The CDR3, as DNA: TGTGCCAGCAGTACAACAGGGACCACCGGGGAGCTGTTTTTT.

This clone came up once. The chain's CDR3 is CASSQGFAASWYEQYF. The CDR3 nucleotides read TGTGCCAGCAGCCAAGGGTTTGCGGCTTCTTGGTACGAGCAGTACTTC. The rearrangement uses TRBV14 and TRBJ2-7; D is uncertain. V was shortened by 1 base and J by 4 bases, with 17 bases between the two germline ends. The CDR3 is 16 amino acids. In germline, CDR1 is SGHDN, CDR2 FVKESK.

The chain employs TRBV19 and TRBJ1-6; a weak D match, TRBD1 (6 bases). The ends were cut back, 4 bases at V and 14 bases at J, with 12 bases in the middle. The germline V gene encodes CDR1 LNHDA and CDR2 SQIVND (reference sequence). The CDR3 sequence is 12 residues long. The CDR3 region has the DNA TGTGCCAGTAGTACCTATCGACAGGCCCTCCACTTT. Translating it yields CASSTYRQALHF.

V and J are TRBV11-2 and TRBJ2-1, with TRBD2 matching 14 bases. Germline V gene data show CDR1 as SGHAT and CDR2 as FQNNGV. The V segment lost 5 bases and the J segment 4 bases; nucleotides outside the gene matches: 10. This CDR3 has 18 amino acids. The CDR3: CASSGTGTSGGQYNEQFF. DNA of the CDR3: TGTGCCAGCAGCGGAACCGGGACTAGCGGGGGACAATACAATGAGCAGTTCTTC.

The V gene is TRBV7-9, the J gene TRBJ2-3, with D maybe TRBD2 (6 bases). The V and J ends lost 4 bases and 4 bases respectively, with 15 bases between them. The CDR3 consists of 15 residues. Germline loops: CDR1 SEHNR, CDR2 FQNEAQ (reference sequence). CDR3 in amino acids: CASSSRLEGADTQYF. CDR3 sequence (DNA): TGTGCCAGCAGCTCGCGACTAGAAGGGGCAGATACGCAGTATTTT.

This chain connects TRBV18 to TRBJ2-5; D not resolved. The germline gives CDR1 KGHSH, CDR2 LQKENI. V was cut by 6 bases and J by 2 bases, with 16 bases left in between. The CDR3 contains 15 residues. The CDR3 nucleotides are TGTGCCAGCTCTCCATCGAACTGGGCACAAGAGACCCAGTACTTC. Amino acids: CASSPSNWAQETQYF. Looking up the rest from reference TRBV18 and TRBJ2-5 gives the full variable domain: NAGVMQNPRHLVRRRGQEARLRCSPMKGHSHVYWYRQLPEEGLKFMVYLQKENIIDESGMPKERFSAEFPKEGPSILRIQQVVRGDSAAYFCASSPSNWAQETQYFGPGTRLLVL.